The source of this TCR beta chain is a study of HIV-infected patients and healthy controls. Whole blood was used without fractionation, so all unsorted peripheral T cells were included. Alpha and beta constant-region primers primed reverse transcription of approximately 500 ng RNA. Separate chain-specific third strand synthesis with multiplexing indices produced the alpha and beta libraries. TCRdb used MiXCR to reprocess the 5' RACE reads, holding one entry per CDR3 protein. This table holds more than 15,000 distinct CDR3 sequences, around 5.5% found once. Trimming took off 0 bases at V and 4 bases at J, with 11 bases between the two ends. The CDR3 totals 14 residues. CDR1 is DFQATT, CDR2 SNEGSKA, per germline (reference sequence).

The rearrangement links TRBV20-1 to TRBJ2-3; D remains ambiguous. The TCR was taken from an adult in good health. Sequenced sample: blood. The CDR3 reads CSARDQGLSDTQYF. The CDR3 DNA reads as TGCAGTGCTAGAGATCAAGGGTTGTCAGATACGCAGTATTTT.